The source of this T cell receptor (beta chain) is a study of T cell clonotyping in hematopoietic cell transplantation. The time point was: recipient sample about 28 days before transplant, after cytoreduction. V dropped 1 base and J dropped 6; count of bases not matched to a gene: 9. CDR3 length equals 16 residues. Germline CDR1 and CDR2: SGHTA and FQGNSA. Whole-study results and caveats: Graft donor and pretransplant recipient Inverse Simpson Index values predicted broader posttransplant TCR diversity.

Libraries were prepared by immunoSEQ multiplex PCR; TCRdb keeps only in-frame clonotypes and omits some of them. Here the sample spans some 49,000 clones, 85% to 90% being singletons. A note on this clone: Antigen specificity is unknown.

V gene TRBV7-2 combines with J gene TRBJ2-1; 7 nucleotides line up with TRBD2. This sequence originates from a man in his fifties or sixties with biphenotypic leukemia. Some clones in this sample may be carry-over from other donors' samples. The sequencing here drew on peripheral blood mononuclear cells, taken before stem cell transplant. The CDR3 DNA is TGTGCCAGCAGCTTAGGTGCGGGAGCGGAGGTCAATGAGCAGTTCTTC. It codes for CASSLGAGAEVNEQFF.